One and the same sample provided the 26 T cell receptor beta chains below, sequenced in a study of T cells in Graves' hyperthyroidism and ophthalmopathy. Amplification targeted TCR beta CDR3 regions from RNA transcripts. In the first-round RT-PCR of the TCR CDR3, the HTBI primer set was used. Each CDR3 protein gets one entry after TCRdb re-called the multiplex PCR reads with MiXCR. The repertoire holds some 300,000 distinct CDR3 sequences, with roughly an eighth as singletons. The source material was blood. These receptor sequences come from a woman between 40 and 50 years old with Graves' hyperthyroidism.

This clonotype occurred many times. At one boundary the junction diverges from the germline segment, which might be a read error. The gene calls are TRBV7-3 and TRBJ2-1; D is uncertain. Germline CDR1 reads SGHTA; CDR2 reads FQGTGA. The CDR3 totals 14 residues. The CDR3: CASSSPNSNNEQFF. Here the CDR3 DNA reads TGTGCCAGCAGCTCGCCGAACTCCAACAATGAGCAGTTCTTC.

This clonotype was seen a few times. The DNA of the CDR3 is TGCAGCGTTGAAGATGACAAAGACTATGGCTACACCTTC. Encoded protein: CSVEDDKDYGYTF. The V call is TRBV29-1, the J call TRBJ1-2, with no clear D. The CDR3 contains 13 residues. The V gene's germline CDR1 is SQVTM and CDR2 ANQGSEA. The V gene lost 0 bases and the J gene lost 3 bases, with 8 bases spanning the gap.

This clonotype was counted a few times. V usage is TRBV27 and J usage is TRBJ1-5; tentative D call: TRBD1 (6 bases). Germline CDR1 is MNHEY and CDR2 is SMNVEV (reference sequence). The germline V and J ends were trimmed by 2 bases and 6 bases, with 8 bases remaining between them. This CDR3 has 13 residues. The CDR3 DNA reads as TGTGCCAGCAGTTTAAACAGGGCTCAGCCCCAGCATTTT. Amino acids: CASSLNRAQPQHF.

This clonotype has ten or more counts. The chain uses TRBV12-3 or TRBV12-4 and TRBJ2-7; possibly TRBD2 for D (5 bases). V lost 7 bases, J lost 3 bases, and 16 bases lay in between. The CDR3 has 14 residues. CDR3 in DNA: TGTGCCAGCAAACCTAGCTCGTCAGGCTACGAGCAGTACTTC. Amino acid sequence: CASKPSSSGYEQYF.

This clonotype appeared many times. The rearrangement joins TRBV11-2 to TRBJ2-2, with D unclear. Per the germline V gene, CDR1 is SGHAT and CDR2 is FQNNGV. The CDR3 runs 16 residues. Between the trimmed V and J ends, which lost 1 base and 6 bases, there was a span of 15 bases. This CDR3 is CASSLVYVRPPGELFF. In nucleotides, the CDR3 is TGTGCCAGCAGCTTAGTCTACGTTAGGCCGCCCGGGGAGCTGTTTTTT. Based on the CDR3 plus reference TRBV11-2 and TRBJ2-2, the full variable domain is EAGVAQSPRYKIIEKRQSVAFWCNPISGHATLYWYQQILGQGPKLLIQFQNNGVVDDSQLPKDRFSAERLKGVDSTLKIQPAKLEDSAVYLCASSLVYVRPPGELFFGEGSRLTVL.

This clonotype was seen repeatedly, ten times or more. The chain combines TRBV3-1 with TRBJ2-2; D unresolved. CDR1 is LGHDT, CDR2 YNNKEL, per germline (reference sequence). Trimming left V 2 bases short and J 8 bases short, with 6 bases between. The CDR3 totals 12 residues. The CDR3 region is CASSQQTGELFF. The CDR3 DNA follows: TGTGCCAGCAGCCAACAGACGGGGGAGCTGTTTTTT.

This clonotype was counted many times. This chain joins TRBV3-1 and TRBJ2-7; 13 bases fit TRBD2. CDR1 and CDR2 from the germline V gene are LGHDT and YNNKEL (reference sequence). J lost 4 bases, V lost 4 bases, and 1 base had no gene match. The CDR3 extends over 14 amino acids. The CDR3 nucleotides are TGTGCCAGCAGCCGGGGACTAGCGGGGTACGAGCAGTACTTC. Translating it yields CASSRGLAGYEQYF.

This clonotype appeared many times. This chain links TRBV20-1 with TRBJ2-1; TRBD2 might be the D (6 bases). Germline assignment: CDR1 DFQATT and CDR2 SNEGSKA (reference sequence). The CDR3 has 14 residues. The CDR3 protein is CSTLGGDGYNEQFF. As DNA, the CDR3 is TGCAGCACACTGGGGGGAGACGGGTACAATGAGCAGTTCTTC.

The table lists this clonotype with many counts. The gene calls are TRBV2 and TRBJ1-2; TRBD1 agrees at 8 bases. Losses at the gene ends were 8 bases for V and 6 bases for J; bases not matched to a gene: 8. Germline V gene data show CDR1 as SNHLY and CDR2 as FYNNEI. The CDR3 length is 13 residues. CDR3 DNA: TGTGCCAGCGGACGGACAGGGCAGGATGGCTACACCTTC. It translates to CASGRTGQDGYTF.

Ten or more counts support this clonotype. The CDR3 loop is CASSSLAGGPTDTQYF. The CDR3 nucleotides are TGCGCCAGCAGTTCATTAGCGGGAGGGCCGACAGATACGCAGTATTTT. The chain combines TRBV5-1 with TRBJ2-3, with 11 nucleotides matching TRBD2. The CDR3 totals 16 residues. Germline V gene data show CDR1 as SGHRS and CDR2 as YFSETQ. V lost 5 bases to trimming and J lost 3 bases; unmatched junction nucleotides: 8.

The rearrangement joins TRBV20-1 to TRBJ1-2, with 9 bases identical to TRBD1. Germline trimming cut 3 bases from V and 8 bases from J; bases unmatched to any gene: 16. The CDR3 sequence is 16 residues long. Germline CDR1 is DFQATT and CDR2 is SNEGSKA (reference sequence). The CDR3 DNA reads as TGCAGTGCTAGCGCGCCGGGACAGGGCCTTGTGGCGGGCTACACCTTC. Translation: CSASAPGQGLVAGYTF.

This clonotype was seen a few times. This rearrangement joins TRBV11-1 to TRBJ2-6, with 7 positions matching TRBD1. The CDR3 is made up of 18 amino acids. Germline values: CDR1 SGHAT, CDR2 FQDESV (reference sequence). Germline trimming cut 0 bases from V and 1 base from J; bases unmatched to any gene: 6. CDR3 nucleotides: TGTGCCAGCAGCTTAGCACGCGACAGGGTTTCTGGGGCCAACGTCCTGACTTTC. This sequence encodes CASSLARDRVSGANVLTF.

This clonotype was recorded at least ten times. The chain combines TRBV18 with TRBJ2-5; the D gene could be TRBD1 or TRBD2 (5 bases each). This CDR3 has 13 residues. V was pared by 3 bases and J by 5 bases, with 10 bases between. Germline V gene sequence: CDR1 KGHSH, CDR2 LQKENI. CDR3 in amino acids: CASSPEGFETQYF. The DNA of the CDR3 is TGTGCCAGCTCACCTGAGGGGTTCGAGACCCAGTACTTC.

The CDR3 region is CASSPGTLRNQPQHF. The CDR3 nucleotides are TGTGCCAGCAGCCCCGGGACACTTCGCAATCAGCCCCAGCATTTT. V is TRBV14 and J is TRBJ1-5; D perhaps matches TRBD1 (6 bases). In germline, CDR1 is SGHDN, CDR2 FVKESK. The V end lost 4 bases, the J end lost 2 bases, and 12 bases lay between the germline ends. This CDR3 has 15 residues.

This sequence joins TRBV25-1 and TRBJ2-1, with D possibly TRBD2 on 5 matching bases. Germline-derived CDR1 and CDR2 are MGHDK and SYGVNS. V was pared by 3 bases and J by 12 bases, with 15 bases between. The CDR3 loop spans 13 amino acids. As DNA, the CDR3 is TGTGCCAGCAGTGACATCCGGGGAATGGGGCAGTTCTTC. Its protein is CASSDIRGMGQFF.

This clonotype has a count of ten or more. J is TRBJ2-1 and V is TRBV3-1; possible D gene TRBD2, 5 bases. The CDR3 runs to 14 residues. The V gene lost 1 base and the J gene lost 6 bases, with 10 bases spanning the gap. The germline gives CDR1 LGHDT, CDR2 YNNKEL (reference sequence). The CDR3 DNA follows: TGTGCCAGCAGCCAAGGTGGGAGTTCCAATGAGCAGTTCTTC. It codes for CASSQGGSSNEQFF.

This clonotype was picked up many times. V and J are TRBV7-3 and TRBJ2-3; D remains ambiguous. Germline loops: CDR1 SGHTA, CDR2 FQGTGA. V dropped 2 bases and J dropped 2 bases, with 8 bases sitting between them. This CDR3 comprises 14 residues. The CDR3 DNA reads TGTGCCAGCAGCTTATTGGCTGACACAGATACGCAGTATTTT. Encoded protein: CASSLLADTDTQYF.

This clonotype occurred many times. The CDR3 is CASSQGLGPRYF. The CDR3 bases are TGTGCCAGCAGCCAAGGTTTGGGACCACGGTACTTC. The V call is TRBV3-1, the J call TRBJ2-5; D assignment may be TRBD1 or TRBD2 (5 bases each). The length of the CDR3 is 12 residues. CDR1 is LGHDT, CDR2 YNNKEL, per germline (reference sequence). Between the trimmed V and J ends, which lost 1 base and 13 bases, there was a span of 13 bases.

The V and J genes are TRBV24-1 and TRBJ2-7, with TRBD2 matching 9 bases. The CDR3 has 15 amino acids. Germline-derived CDR1 and CDR2 are KGHDR and SFDVKD. The V gene end was trimmed by 3 bases and the J gene end by 3 bases; junction bases not matched to a gene: 5. DNA of the CDR3: TGTGCCACCAGTGATACTACGACTAGCGGCTACGAGCAGTACTTC. Residues: CATSDTTTSGYEQYF.

This clonotype was picked up many times. The gene calls are TRBV6-2 or TRBV6-3 and TRBJ2-1, with a tentative D call TRBD2 (6 bases). The CDR3 runs to 14 residues. Germline V gene data show CDR1 as MNHEY and CDR2 as SVGEGT. The V gene lost 0 bases and the J gene lost 6 bases, with 9 bases spanning the gap. The CDR3 DNA follows: TGTGCCAGCAGTTACTCGGGGGAGGTCAATGAGCAGTTCTTC. Protein: CASSYSGEVNEQFF.

This clonotype was observed a few times. The V and J genes are TRBV10-3 and TRBJ1-5, with D possibly matching TRBD1 (5 bases). CDR1 and CDR2 from the germline V gene are ENHRY and SYGVKD. V gave up 7 bases and J gave up 4 bases, with 11 bases separating them. The length of the CDR3 is 13 residues. This chain's CDR3 is CAIKGESNQPQHF. For the CDR3, the DNA is TGTGCCATCAAAGGGGAGTCTAATCAGCCCCAGCATTTT.

The chain links TRBV30 to TRBJ2-5; D is possibly TRBD2 (5 bases). CDR1 and CDR2 (germline): GTSNPN, SVGIG (reference sequence). This CDR3 region has 13 residues. V was pared by 5 bases and J by 4 bases, with 14 bases between. The CDR3 protein is CAWGEGRGETQYF. The CDR3 DNA sequence: TGTGCCTGGGGAGAGGGTCGAGGAGAGACCCAGTACTTC.

This clonotype has ten or more counts. This chain links TRBV11-3 with TRBJ2-3; no clear D gene. The CDR3 totals 14 residues. The V gene's germline CDR1 is SGHNT and CDR2 YENEEA. The V gene lost 5 bases and the J gene lost 2 bases, with 11 bases spanning the gap. The DNA for the CDR3 is TGTGCCAGCAGCCAGAGTTATATCACAGATACGCAGTATTTT. This encodes CASSQSYITDTQYF.

The chain combines TRBV20-1 with TRBJ2-1, with TRBD1 identical over 8 bases. The J segment lost 8 bases and the V segment lost 6 bases, leaving 9 bases of the junction unmatched. Germline V gives CDR1 DFQATT, CDR2 SNEGSKA (reference sequence). The length of the CDR3 is 13 residues. CDR3 coding DNA: TGCAGTGCCCCCCCCCCGGACAGGGATGAGCAGTTCTTC. It codes for CSAPPPDRDEQFF.

The chain uses TRBV28 and TRBJ2-7; 7 bases are a match to TRBD2. The CDR3 sequence is 15 residues long. J was trimmed by 3 bases and V by 4 bases; bases with no gene match: 9. Germline CDR1 reads MDHEN; CDR2 reads SYDVKM. CDR3 in amino acids: CASSSVSSGDYEQYF. Written as DNA, the CDR3 is TGTGCCAGCAGTTCCGTGTCTAGCGGCGACTACGAGCAGTACTTC.

At least ten counts were recorded for this clonotype. The rearrangement joins TRBV6-1 to TRBJ1-1; 7 positions agree with TRBD1. The junction had 10 bases not matched to a gene; V was cut back by 5 bases and J by 1 base. The CDR3 is 16 amino acids. Germline CDR1 is MNHNS and CDR2 is SASEGT. Here the CDR3 reads CASSPGPRQGNTEAFF. DNA for the CDR3: TGTGCCAGCAGTCCGGGCCCGCGACAGGGGAACACTGAAGCTTTCTTT.